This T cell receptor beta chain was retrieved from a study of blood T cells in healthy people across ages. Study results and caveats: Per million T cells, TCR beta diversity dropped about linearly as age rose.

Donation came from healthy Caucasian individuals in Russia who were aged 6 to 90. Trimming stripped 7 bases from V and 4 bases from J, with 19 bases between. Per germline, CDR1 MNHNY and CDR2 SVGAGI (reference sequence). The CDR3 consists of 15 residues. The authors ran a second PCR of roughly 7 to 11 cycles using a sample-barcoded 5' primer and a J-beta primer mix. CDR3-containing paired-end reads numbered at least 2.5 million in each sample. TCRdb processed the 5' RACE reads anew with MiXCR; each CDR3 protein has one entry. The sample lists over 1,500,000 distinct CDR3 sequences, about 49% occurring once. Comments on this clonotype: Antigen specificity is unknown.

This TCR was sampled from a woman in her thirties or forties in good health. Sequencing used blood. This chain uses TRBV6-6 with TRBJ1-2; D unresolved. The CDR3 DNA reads TGTGCCAGCATCCTCCCCGGGTCAAACGGCTATGGCTACACCTTC. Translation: CASILPGSNGYGYTF.